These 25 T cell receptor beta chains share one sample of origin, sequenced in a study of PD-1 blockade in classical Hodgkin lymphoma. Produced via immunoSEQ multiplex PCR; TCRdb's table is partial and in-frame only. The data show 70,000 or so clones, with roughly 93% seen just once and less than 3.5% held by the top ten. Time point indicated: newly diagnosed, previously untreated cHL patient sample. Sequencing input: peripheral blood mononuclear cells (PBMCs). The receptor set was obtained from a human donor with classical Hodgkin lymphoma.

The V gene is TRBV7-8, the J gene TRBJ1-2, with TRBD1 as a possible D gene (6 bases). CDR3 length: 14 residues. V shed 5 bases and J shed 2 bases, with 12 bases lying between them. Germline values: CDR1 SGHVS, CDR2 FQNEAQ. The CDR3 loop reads CASSRSGQNYGYTF. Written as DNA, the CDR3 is TGTGCCAGCAGCCGTAGCGGACAGAACTATGGCTACACCTTC. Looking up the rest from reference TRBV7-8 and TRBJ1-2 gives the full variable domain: GAGVSQSPRYKVAKRGQDVALRCDPISGHVSLFWYQQALGQGPEFLTYFQNEAQLDKSGLPSDRFFAERPEGSVSTLKIQRTQQEDSAVYLCASSRSGQNYGYTFGSGTRLTVV.

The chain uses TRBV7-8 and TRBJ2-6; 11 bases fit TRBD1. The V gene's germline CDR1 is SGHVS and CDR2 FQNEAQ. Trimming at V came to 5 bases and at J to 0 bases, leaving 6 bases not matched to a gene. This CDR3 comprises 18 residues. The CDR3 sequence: CASSRPGTGGSGANVLTF. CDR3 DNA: TGTGCCAGCAGCCGTCCCGGGACAGGGGGCTCTGGGGCCAACGTCCTGACTTTC.

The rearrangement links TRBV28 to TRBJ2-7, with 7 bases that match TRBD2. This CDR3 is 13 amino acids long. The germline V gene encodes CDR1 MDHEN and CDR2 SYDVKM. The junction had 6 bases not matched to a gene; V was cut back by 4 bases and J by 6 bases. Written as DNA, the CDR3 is TGTGCCAGCAGTTCCGGGACTATATGCGAGCAGTACTTC. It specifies CASSSGTICEQYF.

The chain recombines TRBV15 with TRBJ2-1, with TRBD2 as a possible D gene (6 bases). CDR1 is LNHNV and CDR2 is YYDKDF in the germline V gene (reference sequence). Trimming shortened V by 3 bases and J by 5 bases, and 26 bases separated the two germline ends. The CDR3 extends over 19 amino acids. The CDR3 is CATSSRRTWLASRDNEQFF. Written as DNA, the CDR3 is TGTGCCACCAGCAGCCGGAGAACTTGGCTAGCGTCGAGAGACAATGAGCAGTTCTTC.

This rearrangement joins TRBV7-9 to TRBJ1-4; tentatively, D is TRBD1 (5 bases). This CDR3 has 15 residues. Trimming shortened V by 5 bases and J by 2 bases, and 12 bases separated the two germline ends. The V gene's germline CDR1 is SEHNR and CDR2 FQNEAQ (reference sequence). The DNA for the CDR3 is TGTGCCAGCAGCCAAAGCCGGGGGACTAATGAAAAACTGTTTTTT. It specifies CASSQSRGTNEKLFF.

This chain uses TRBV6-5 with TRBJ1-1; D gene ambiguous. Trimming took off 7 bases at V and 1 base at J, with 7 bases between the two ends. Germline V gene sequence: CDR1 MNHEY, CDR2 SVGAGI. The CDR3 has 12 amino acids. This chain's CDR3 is CASKRENTEAFF. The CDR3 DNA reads TGTGCCAGCAAGAGGGAGAACACTGAAGCTTTCTTT.

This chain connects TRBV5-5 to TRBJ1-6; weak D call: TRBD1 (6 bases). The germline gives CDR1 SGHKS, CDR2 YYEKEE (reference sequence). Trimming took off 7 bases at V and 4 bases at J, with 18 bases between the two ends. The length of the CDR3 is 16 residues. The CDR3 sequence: CASLSPQGPYNSPLHF. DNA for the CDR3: TGTGCCAGCTTAAGCCCACAGGGACCTTATAATTCACCCCTCCACTTT. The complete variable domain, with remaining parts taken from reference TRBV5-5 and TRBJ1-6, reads DAGVTQSPTHLIKTRGQQVTLRCSPISGHKSVSWYQQVLGQGPQFIFQYYEKEERGRGNFPDRFSARQFPNYSSELNVNALLLGDSALYLCASLSPQGPYNSPLHFGNGTRLTVT.

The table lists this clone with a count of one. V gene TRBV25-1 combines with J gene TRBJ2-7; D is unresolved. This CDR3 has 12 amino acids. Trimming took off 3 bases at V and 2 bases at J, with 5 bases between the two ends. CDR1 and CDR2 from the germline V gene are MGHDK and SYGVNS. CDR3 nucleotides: TGTGCCAGCAGTGATTGGGCCTACGAGCAGTACTTC. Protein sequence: CASSDWAYEQYF.

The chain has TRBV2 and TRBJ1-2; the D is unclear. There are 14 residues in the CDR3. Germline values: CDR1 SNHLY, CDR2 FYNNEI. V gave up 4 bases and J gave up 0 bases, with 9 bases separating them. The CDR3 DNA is TGTGCCAGCAGTGGGGCAGGAGCTAACTATGGCTACACCTTC. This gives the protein CASSGAGANYGYTF.

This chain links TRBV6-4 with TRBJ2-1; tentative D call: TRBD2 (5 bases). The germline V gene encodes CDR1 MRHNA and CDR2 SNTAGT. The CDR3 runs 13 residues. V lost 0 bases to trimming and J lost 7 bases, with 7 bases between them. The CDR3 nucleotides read TGTGCCAGCAGTGACTCAGCGGAGAATGAGCAGTTCTTC. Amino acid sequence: CASSDSAENEQFF.

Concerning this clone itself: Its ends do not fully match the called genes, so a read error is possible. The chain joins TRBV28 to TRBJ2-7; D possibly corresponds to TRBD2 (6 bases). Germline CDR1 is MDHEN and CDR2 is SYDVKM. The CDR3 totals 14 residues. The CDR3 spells CASSPRLVIFPVDF. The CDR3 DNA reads TGTGCCAGCAGTCCCCGACTAGTTATCTTCCCGGTTGACTTC.

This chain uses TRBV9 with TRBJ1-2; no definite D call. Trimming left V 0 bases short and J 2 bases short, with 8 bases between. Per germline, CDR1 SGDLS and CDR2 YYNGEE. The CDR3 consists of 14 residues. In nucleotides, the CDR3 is TGTGCCAGCAGCGTAGAAGAAGGAAACTATGGCTACACCTTC. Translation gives CASSVEEGNYGYTF.

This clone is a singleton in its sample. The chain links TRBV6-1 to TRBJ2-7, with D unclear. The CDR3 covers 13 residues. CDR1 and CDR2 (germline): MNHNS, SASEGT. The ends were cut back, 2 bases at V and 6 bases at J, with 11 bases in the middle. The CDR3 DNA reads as TGTGCCAGCAGTGAAAAAACACCTGGCGAGCAGTACTTC. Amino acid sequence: CASSEKTPGEQYF.

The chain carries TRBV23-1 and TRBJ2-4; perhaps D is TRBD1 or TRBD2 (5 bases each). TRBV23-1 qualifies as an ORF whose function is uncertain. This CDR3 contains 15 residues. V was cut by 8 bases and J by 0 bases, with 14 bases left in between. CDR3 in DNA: TGCGCCAGCCCGGGACCTACTCTAGCCAAAAACATTCAGTACTTC. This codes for CASPGPTLAKNIQYF.

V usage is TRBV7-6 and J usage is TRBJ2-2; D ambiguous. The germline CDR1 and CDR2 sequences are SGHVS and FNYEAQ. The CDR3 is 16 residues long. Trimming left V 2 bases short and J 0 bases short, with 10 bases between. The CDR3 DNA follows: TGTGCCAGCAGCTTACGCTACGGAGCGAACACCGGGGAGCTGTTTTTT. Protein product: CASSLRYGANTGELFF.

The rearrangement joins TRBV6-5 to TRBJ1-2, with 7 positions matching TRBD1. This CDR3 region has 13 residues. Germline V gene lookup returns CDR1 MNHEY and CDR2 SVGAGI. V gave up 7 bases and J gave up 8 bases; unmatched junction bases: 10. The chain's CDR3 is CASTLGQGVGYTF. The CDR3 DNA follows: TGTGCCAGCACCTTGGGGCAGGGGGTCGGCTACACCTTC.

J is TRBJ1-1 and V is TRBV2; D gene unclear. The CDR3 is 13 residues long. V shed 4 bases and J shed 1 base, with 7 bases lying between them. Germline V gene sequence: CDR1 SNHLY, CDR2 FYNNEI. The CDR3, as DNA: TGTGCCAGCAGTGTGTTAGAGAACACTGAAGCTTTCTTT. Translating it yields CASSVLENTEAFF.

The CDR3 bases are TGTGCCAGCAGTACCCCCTCGGGGTACGGCTACGAGCAGTACTTC. It encodes CASSTPSGYGYEQYF. The chain links TRBV28 to TRBJ2-7, with D possibly TRBD2 on 5 matching bases. This CDR3 is built from 15 residues. Germline V gene lookup returns CDR1 MDHEN and CDR2 SYDVKM. V lost 5 bases, J lost 3 bases, and 17 bases lay in between.

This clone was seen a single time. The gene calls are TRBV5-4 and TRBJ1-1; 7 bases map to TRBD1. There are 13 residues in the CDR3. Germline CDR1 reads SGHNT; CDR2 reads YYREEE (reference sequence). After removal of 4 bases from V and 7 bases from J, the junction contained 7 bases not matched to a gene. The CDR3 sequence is CASSTGTEYEAFF. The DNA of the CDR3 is TGTGCCAGCAGCACCGGGACAGAGTATGAAGCTTTCTTT.

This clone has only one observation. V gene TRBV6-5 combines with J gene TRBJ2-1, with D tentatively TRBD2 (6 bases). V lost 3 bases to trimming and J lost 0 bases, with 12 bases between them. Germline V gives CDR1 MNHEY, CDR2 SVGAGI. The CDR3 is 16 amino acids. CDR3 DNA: TGTGCCAGCAGTTATAGGGCGGGAAGCTCCTACAATGAGCAGTTCTTC. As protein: CASSYRAGSSYNEQFF.

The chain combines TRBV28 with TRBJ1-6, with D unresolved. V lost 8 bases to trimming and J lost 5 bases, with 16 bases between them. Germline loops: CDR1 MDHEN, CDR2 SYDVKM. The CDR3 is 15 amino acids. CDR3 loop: CASGNRGRNNSPLHF. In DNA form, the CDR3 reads TGTGCCAGCGGAAACAGAGGACGGAATAATTCACCCCTCCACTTT.

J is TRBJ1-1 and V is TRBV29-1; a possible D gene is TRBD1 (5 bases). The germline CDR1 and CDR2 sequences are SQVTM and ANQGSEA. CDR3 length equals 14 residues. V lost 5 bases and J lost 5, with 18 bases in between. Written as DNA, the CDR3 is TGCAGCGTTTCGGGAGTTGGCCGGGGGACTGAAGCTTTCTTT. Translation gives CSVSGVGRGTEAFF.

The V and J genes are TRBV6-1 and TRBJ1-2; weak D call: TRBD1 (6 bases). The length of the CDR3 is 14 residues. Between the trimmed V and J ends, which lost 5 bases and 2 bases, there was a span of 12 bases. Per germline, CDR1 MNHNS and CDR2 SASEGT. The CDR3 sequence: CASSTGSGNYGYTF. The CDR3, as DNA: TGTGCCAGCAGTACAGGGTCGGGCAACTATGGCTACACCTTC.

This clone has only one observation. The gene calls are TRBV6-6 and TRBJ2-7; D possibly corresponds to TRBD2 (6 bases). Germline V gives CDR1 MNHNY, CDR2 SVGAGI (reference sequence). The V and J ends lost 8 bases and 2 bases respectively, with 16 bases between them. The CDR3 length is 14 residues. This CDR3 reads CASDDGGTTYEQYF. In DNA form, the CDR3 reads TGTGCCAGCGACGACGGGGGTACTACCTACGAGCAGTACTTC.

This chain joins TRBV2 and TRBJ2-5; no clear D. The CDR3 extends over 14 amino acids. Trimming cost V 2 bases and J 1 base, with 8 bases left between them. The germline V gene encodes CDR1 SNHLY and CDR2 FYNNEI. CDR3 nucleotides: TGTGCCAGCAGTGAACTAACCGCCCAAGAGACCCAGTACTTC. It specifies CASSELTAQETQYF.